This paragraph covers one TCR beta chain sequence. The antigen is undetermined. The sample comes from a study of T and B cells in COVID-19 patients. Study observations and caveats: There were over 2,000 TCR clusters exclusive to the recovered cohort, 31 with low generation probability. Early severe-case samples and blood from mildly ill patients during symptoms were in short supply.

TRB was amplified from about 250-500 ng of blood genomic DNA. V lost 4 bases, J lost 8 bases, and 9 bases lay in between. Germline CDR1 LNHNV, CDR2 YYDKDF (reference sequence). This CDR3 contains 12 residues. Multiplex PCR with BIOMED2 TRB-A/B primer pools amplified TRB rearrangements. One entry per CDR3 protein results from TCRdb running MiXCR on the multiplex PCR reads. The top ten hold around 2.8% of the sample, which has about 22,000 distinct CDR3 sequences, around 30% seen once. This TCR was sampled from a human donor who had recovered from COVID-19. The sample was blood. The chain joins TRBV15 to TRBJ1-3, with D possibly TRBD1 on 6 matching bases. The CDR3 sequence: CATSKGGHTIYF. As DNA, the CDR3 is TGTGCCACCAGCAAGGGGGGACACACCATATATTTT.